The source of this T cell receptor beta chain is a study of identical twins. Study results and caveats: Conclusions relied on cross-sectional statistical analysis, not following the same donors. With monozygotic twins, out-of-frame TCR alpha sharing exceeded what models estimated. Researchers caution that invariant MAIT and iNKT cells could partly confound zero-insertion analyses.

Comment on this clonotype: No antigen is known for it.

A single record per CDR3 protein comes from TCRdb applying MiXCR to the 5' RACE reads. Of around 490,000 distinct CDR3 sequences listed, approximately 14% were seen once; the top ten hold approximately 1%. The data were also submitted as part of a second study, on yellow fever vaccine responses in identical twins.

The specimen was CD4+ T cells sorted from blood. The TCR was taken from a young woman in good health.

The CDR3 reads CSPLGWEDEQFF. CDR3 DNA: TGCAGCCCACTAGGCTGGGAGGATGAGCAGTTCTTC. This chain connects TRBV29-1 to TRBJ2-1, with D perhaps TRBD2 (6 bases). Germline CDR1 reads SQVTM; CDR2 reads ANQGSEA. The CDR3 runs to 12 residues. The germline V and J ends were trimmed by 8 bases and 8 bases, with 16 bases remaining between them.